A single sample gave rise to the 6 T cell receptor beta chains below, sequenced in a study of graft-versus-host responses after intestinal transplantation. These receptors have no identified antigens. Sequencing was performed with immunoSEQ multiplex PCR; in TCRdb, only in-frame clones are kept and a portion is missing. The table lists more than 85,000 clones, around 84% of them singletons. The sequencing used unstimulated CD4+ T cells sorted from spleen or lymph node cells, collected before intestinal transplant. The receptors stem from a human donor who received an intestinal transplant.

This clone was detected only a few times. The chain is built from TRBV5-8 and TRBJ2-7; maybe TRBD1 (5 bases). The CDR3 loop spans 13 amino acids. CDR1 and CDR2 (germline): SGHTS, YDEGEE. V lost 4 bases and J lost 2, with 10 bases in between. The CDR3 region has the DNA TGTGCCAGCAGCATGACAGTGCCCTACGAGCAGTACTTC. Translating gives CASSMTVPYEQYF.

The V and J genes are TRBV19 and TRBJ1-5; D perhaps matches TRBD1 (5 bases). CDR3 length equals 16 residues. V lost 5 bases and J 1 base, leaving 15 bases between the germline ends. In germline, CDR1 is LNHDA, CDR2 SQIVND (reference sequence). The CDR3 loop reads CASSAGGATSNQPQHF. In DNA, the CDR3 is TGTGCCAGTAGTGCAGGAGGGGCCACGAGCAATCAGCCCCAGCATTTT.

The J gene is TRBJ2-1, the V gene TRBV5-4; 9 nucleotides match TRBD2. Trimming took 2 bases from V and 7 from J; bases not matched to a gene: 7. Germline lookup yields CDR1 SGHNT and CDR2 YYREEE (reference sequence). The CDR3 consists of 15 residues. CDR3 loop: CASSFIAGARNEQFF. Here the CDR3 DNA reads TGTGCCAGCAGCTTCATAGCGGGGGCGAGGAATGAGCAGTTCTTC. Combining the CDR3 with reference TRBV5-4 and TRBJ2-1 gives the whole variable domain ETGVTQSPTHLIKTRGQQVTLRCSSQSGHNTVSWYQQALGQGPQFIFQYYREEENGRGNFPPRFSGLQFPNYSSELNVNALELDDSALYLCASSFIAGARNEQFFGPGTRLTVL.

The chain joins TRBV6-1 to TRBJ1-6, with D possibly TRBD1 on 5 matching bases. The CDR3 spans 15 residues. Germline V CDR1 and CDR2: MNHNS, SASEGT. Trimming left V 7 bases short and J 9 bases short, with 19 bases between. Written as DNA, the CDR3 is TGTGCCAGCAACCTGGGACTCCCGATGGGTTCACCCCTCCACTTT. Amino acid sequence: CASNLGLPMGSPLHF.

This chain connects TRBV28 to TRBJ2-7; TRBD1 might be the D (5 bases). The length of the CDR3 is 13 residues. V was cut by 3 bases and J by 3 bases, with 9 bases left in between. Germline V gene lookup returns CDR1 MDHEN and CDR2 SYDVKM. DNA for the CDR3: TGTGCCAGCAGTTTGGGGCAGAACTACGAGCAGTACTTC. The encoded protein is CASSLGQNYEQYF.

This sequence joins TRBV5-4 and TRBJ2-5; D gene unclear. The length of the CDR3 is 14 residues. Trimming shortened V by 2 bases and J by 4 bases, and 12 bases separated the two germline ends. Germline loops: CDR1 SGHNT, CDR2 YYREEE (reference sequence). The DNA for the CDR3 is TGTGCCAGCAGCTTTGGGCAGCCGCCAGAGACCCAGTACTTC. Translation gives CASSFGQPPETQYF.